This T cell receptor beta chain was captured in a study of T cells after yellow fever vaccination (dated by TCRdb to the late 2010s). Regarding the study in general: The SMART-Seq v4 Ultra Low Input RNA kit was used to prepare libraries from fractions with low cell numbers. Two healthy male donors, one aged 18 to 30 and one aged 30 to 40 years, made up the cohort. Bulk TCR alpha and beta repertoires were sequenced longitudinally to track T-cell clones before and after primary and booster YFV17D yellow fever vaccination. Blood was collected at multiple timepoints before and after primary and secondary immunization, and bulk PBMC replicates and cell subsets were isolated. Summary of the overall study and its limitations: The study included only a couple of donors, which limits how far the findings can be generalized. After the booster, most clones that had expanded after primary vaccination were detected again (roughly 95% of CD4 and over 75% of CD8), suggesting broad maintenance of memory. Compared with the primary T-cell response, the secondary T-cell response was faster but weaker, reaching its peak on day 5 rather than on day 15. A small share of clonotypes occurred in both CD4 and CD8 compartments, likely arising from convergent recombination. Computational filtering was required because FACS-sorted repertoires could contain abundant contaminating clonotypes from the bulk population.

From the cysteine up to the phenylalanine, the CDR3 has a length of 15 residues. Just CDR3 DNA is preserved here, 45 bases in frame from base 1. For CDR1 and CDR2, the germline V gene lists KGHSH and LQKENI. Trimming costs V 0 bases and J 4 bases, and their ends lie 12 bases apart. Explained via the paper, the treatment or condition label denotes: live attenuated yellow fever vaccine strain. At each blood-draw timepoint, two biological replicates of bulk PBMCs were collected. A standard Ficoll-Paque protocol was used to isolate PBMCs from peripheral blood. RNA was extracted with TriZol from bulk PBMCs, CD4 and CD8 fractions, and dextramer-positive and dextramer-negative fractions. A remark on this clonotype: Its target antigen remains unknown. The input lacks base qualities; no much larger clone sits a single base away.

Sequencing was performed on an Illumina NovaSeq 6000. TCR cDNA was made using 5'RACE template switching, a step that added a universal primer site and unique molecular identifiers. cDNA synthesis was primed from both the TCR alpha and TCR beta constant segments. Two PCR steps were used to amplify libraries, with sample barcodes and sequencing adapters being added in the second step. Libraries were sequenced on Illumina HiSeq 2500 (2x100 bp) or NovaSeq (2x150 bp). Under the source paper's analysis protocol: MIGEC was used to demultiplex reads and collapse the reads into UMI consensus sequences, and MiXCR was used for V(D)J alignment. Clonotypes responding to the vaccine were identified with edgeR on replicate PBMC samples, with the criteria of FDR below 0.01 and a log2 fold change above 5 up to day 15. Each bulk clonotype was labeled CD4 or CD8 based on which sequenced repertoire, CD4 or CD8, contained the clonotype at higher abundance. Through fastp at Q25 and MiXCR, TCRdb rebuilt clones from the public reads, retaining in-frame beta chains. Rows with one shared CDR3 protein collapse into an entry with the most common genes and DNA. TCRdb's processing, not the authors', yielded these V and J calls. The sample table shows approximately 450,000 distinct CDR3 sequences, and about 19% are seen once. The ten biggest clones cover 18% of the sample.

The rearranged segments are TRBV18 and TRBJ1-1, with the D segment identity uncertain. This TCR came from a man between 18 and 29 years old who received the YFV17D yellow fever vaccine. The sample consisted of PBMCs, taken before the yellow fever booster vaccination. The CDR3 reads as follows: CASSPPTPGSTEAFF. In nucleotide form, the sequence is TGTGCCAGCTCACCACCGACCCCGGGAAGCACTGAAGCTTTCTTT.